A selection of T cell receptor beta chains follows, all from one sample in a study of blood T cell repertoires in COVID-19. Sequencing was performed with immunoSEQ multiplex PCR; in TCRdb, only in-frame clones are kept and a portion is missing. The table has 300,000 or so clones, 88% seen once. The sample taken for sequencing was peripheral blood. All receptors derive from a woman in her thirties who had recovered from COVID-19. Each CDR3 is given with its conserved first and last residue.

>TRBV5-5
CASSLEGRGSYGYTF
>TRBV5-1
CASRVGGADTGELFF
>TRBV7-2
CASSLGDQGTNEKLFF
>TRBV5-6
CASSLIRQGPGELFF
>TRBV15
CATSRLAGYQETQYF
>TRBV6-6
CASSYFTNYGYTF
>TRBV28
CASTGLMNTEAFF
>TRBV2
CASSVGATNTGELFF
>TRBV5-1
CASASGTALSGNTIYF
>TRBV2
CASSPGQGRQFF
>TRBV27
CATIESSYNEQFF
>TRBV18
CASSPTSASGVNTGELFF
>TRBV5-4
CASSFDPAGGQYGYTF
>TRBV7-2
CASSLATGGSPIQYF
>TRBV5-1
CASSPGGLAGGSQETQYF
>TRBV6-5
CASITGRLNTEAFF
>TRBV2
CASRGDRTDTQYF
>TRBV5-1
CASSLTGNNQPQHF
>TRBV19
CASSILGASTEAFF
>TRBV7-3
CASSSYSTDTQYF
>TRBV18
CASSPDRRGDEQYF
>TRBV13
CASRHRGGENSPLHF
>TRBV28
CASSSPTSGQGISYEQYF
>TRBV5-1
CASSLVPGRTDTQYF
>TRBV3-1/TRBV3-2
CASSQGGITGELFF
>TRBV6-1
CASSEGRRSYEQYF
>TRBV9
CASSVGLTSQETQYF
>TRBV18
CASSPGTGGVQPQHF
>TRBV19
CASSIGTGQPQHF
>TRBV27
CASSFLGWGDTGELFF
>TRBV12-5
CASASTKTSTDTQYF
>TRBV5-1
CASSLLSTGQGAEQYF
>TRBV6-4
CASSDGAASTDTQYF
>TRBV29-1
CSAYMNTEAFF
>TRBV15
CAVRGFPGNTIYF
>TRBV12-2
CASQGGQGDGYTF
>TRBV11-2
CASSLEADQPQHF
>TRBV29-1
CSVVKRKGYEQYF
>TRBV13
CASSLETNEAFF
>TRBV27
CASSPGTGGNEQYF
>TRBV18
CASSPTREGAFF
>TRBV12-3/TRBV12-4
CASSFGGEKLFF
>TRBV3-1/TRBV3-2
CASRPDRGEAFF
>TRBV5-5
CASSFPGQANEKLFF
>TRBV5-1
CASSLQGNEQFF
>TRBV4-3
CASSHSTDRDVYTF
>TRBV9
CASSVSPGEGYEQYF
>TRBV30
CAWSPDRVAGNTIYF